This T cell receptor beta chain was captured in a study of Ad26.COV2.S vaccination and SARS-CoV-2 variants. Treatment given: some 19 received Ad26.COV2.S at low or high dose, single or two shots; about 5 received placebo; per-sample allocation not given. Collection of the samples took place on day 63 after the first injection of vaccine or placebo. An Ad26 vector was used to express Wuhan-strain SARS-CoV-2 spike as the vaccine. Here immunoSEQ multiplex PCR was the method, and the copy in TCRdb shows in-frame clones only, minus some. Among 400,000 or so clones, roughly nine tenths were seen once, and the ten largest hold around 3.4%. The trim removed 3 bases at V and 5 bases at J, leaving 9 bases unmatched. Per germline, CDR1 LGHDT and CDR2 YNNKEL (reference sequence). The CDR3 contains 15 residues.

This specimen was peripheral blood, taken in a trial of Ad26.COV2.S vaccine versus placebo. The V and J genes are TRBV3-1 (or the pseudogene TRBV3-2) and TRBJ2-7; 8 bases map to TRBD1. The receptor's source is a person between 18 and 60 years old who received the Ad26.COV2.S COVID-19 vaccine or a placebo. CDR3 amino acids: CASSHRQGMFNEQYF. In DNA form, the CDR3 reads TGTGCCAGCAGCCATAGACAGGGGATGTTCAACGAGCAGTACTTC.